The 27 T cell receptor beta chains in this list originate from one sample, sequenced in a study of spatial heterogeneity in lung cancer. One entry per CDR3 protein results from TCRdb running MiXCR on the 5' RACE reads. The sample lists 25,000 or so distinct CDR3 sequences, roughly 8.4% seen once, with 35% to 40% in the top ten. Time point denoted: sample taken at primary tumor resection. Tumor, nontumor lung or frozen PBMC supplied whole RNA, sequenced without sorting. The input for sequencing was PBMCs, taken at surgery. These receptors were obtained from a female donor with early-stage non-small cell lung cancer.

Many counts were recorded for this clonotype. The rearrangement joins TRBV5-5 to TRBJ2-4; D is perhaps TRBD1 or TRBD2 (5 bases each). The CDR3 spans 13 residues. V was cut by 4 bases and J by 14 bases, with 19 bases left in between. CDR1 is SGHKS, CDR2 YYEKEE, per germline (reference sequence). The CDR3 nucleotides are TGTGCCAGCAGCCCCCTTGGGGCGGGTGAGGAGTACTTC. Encoded protein: CASSPLGAGEEYF.

This clonotype occurred many times. The V call is TRBV27, the J call TRBJ1-4, with D unresolved. This CDR3 has 15 amino acids. V dropped 5 bases and J dropped 5 bases, with 15 bases sitting between them. Looked up from germline, CDR1 is MNHEY and CDR2 is SMNVEV (reference sequence). In nucleotides, the CDR3 is TGTGCCAGCAGTCTCATGGGGAGGCGGAATGAAAAACTGTTTTTT. Its translation is CASSLMGRRNEKLFF.

This clonotype has a count of ten or more. This chain uses TRBV30 with TRBJ1-1, with D possibly matching TRBD1 (5 bases). The CDR3 length is 13 residues. The germline CDR1 and CDR2 sequences are GTSNPN and SVGIG (reference sequence). Deletions cut 2 bases from V and 1 base from J, with 8 bases between. The CDR3 here is CAWSLQENTEAFF. DNA of the CDR3: TGTGCCTGGAGTCTACAGGAGAACACTGAAGCTTTCTTT.

This clonotype was detected a few times. This may be a read error: a much more frequent sequence differs by one nucleotide. V is TRBV7-6 and J is TRBJ2-1; 8 nucleotides align to TRBD2. From germline, CDR1 is SGHVS and CDR2 FNYEAQ. The length of the CDR3 is 13 residues. The CDR3 DNA reads TGTGCCAGCAGCTTAGGGCTAGCGGGCGAGCAGCTCTTC. Its protein product is CASSLGLAGEQLF.

This clonotype was picked up many times. V usage is TRBV7-2 and J usage is TRBJ1-2, with D possibly being TRBD1 (5 bases). Germline V gene sequence: CDR1 SGHTA, CDR2 FQGNSA. There are 17 residues in the CDR3. V was clipped by 1 base and J by 1 base, with 16 bases between them. The CDR3 DNA follows: TGTGCCAGCAGCTTAGGCGCAGGGCCTCTTTATAACTATGGCTACACCTTC. It encodes CASSLGAGPLYNYGYTF.

This clonotype has at least ten counts. The genes are TRBV6-5 and TRBJ2-2; 9 bases match TRBD1. The CDR3 totals 14 residues. Germline V CDR1 and CDR2: MNHEY, SVGAGI. Trimming removed 9 bases from V and 4 bases from J; junction bases left unmatched: 6. CDR3 loop: CASRPGQGTGELFF. The CDR3 DNA reads as TGTGCCAGTAGACCGGGACAGGGCACCGGGGAGCTGTTTTTT.

This clonotype was seen ten or more times. The chain recombines TRBV27 with TRBJ2-1; 7 bases align to TRBD2. Trimming cost V 2 bases and J 9 bases; bases outside gene matches: 4. There are 13 residues in the CDR3. The germline gives CDR1 MNHEY, CDR2 SMNVEV (reference sequence). CDR3 residues: CASSLTSVVEQFF. The DNA of the CDR3 is TGTGCCAGCAGTTTAACTAGCGTGGTTGAGCAGTTCTTC.

The chain has TRBV28 and TRBJ1-1, with 10 bases aligning to TRBD1. The CDR3 runs 14 residues. J lost 5 bases, V lost 5 bases, and 5 bases had no gene match. CDR1 is MDHEN, CDR2 SYDVKM, per germline. CDR3 in amino acids: CASSAGTGATEAFF. CDR3 coding DNA: TGTGCCAGCAGTGCCGGGACAGGGGCAACTGAAGCTTTCTTT. Full variable domain (missing parts from reference TRBV28 and TRBJ1-1): DVKVTQSSRYLVKRTGEKVFLECVQDMDHENMFWYRQDPGLGLRLIYFSYDVKMKEKGDIPEGYSVSREKKERFSLILESASTNQTSMYLCASSAGTGATEAFFGQGTRLTVV.

This sequence joins TRBV19 and TRBJ1-2; D possibly corresponds to TRBD1 (6 bases). The CDR3 runs 16 residues. V was trimmed by 7 bases and J by 6 bases, leaving 24 bases between them. Germline V gene sequence: CDR1 LNHDA, CDR2 SQIVND (reference sequence). CDR3 DNA sequence: TGTGCCAGTACCCCCACCTGGGGGCAGATGAGGGATGGCTACACCTTC. The encoded protein is CASTPTWGQMRDGYTF. Drawing the rest from reference TRBV19 and TRBJ1-2, the complete variable domain is DGGITQSPKYLFRKEGQNVTLSCEQNLNHDAMYWYRQDPGQGLRLIYYSQIVNDFQKGDIAEGYSVSREKKESFPLTVTSAQKNPTAFYLCASTPTWGQMRDGYTFGSGTRLTVV.

This clonotype has a count of ten or more. CDR3 sequence (DNA): TGTGCCAGCACGCGACTCTCCACCGGGGAGCTGTTTTTT. Encoded protein: CASTRLSTGELFF. The rearrangement links TRBV2 to TRBJ2-2; D ambiguous. Germline-derived CDR1 and CDR2 are SNHLY and FYNNEI. The CDR3 sequence is 13 residues long. V lost 7 bases, J lost 4 bases, and 10 bases lay in between.

This clonotype was observed at least ten times. The V gene is TRBV5-4, the J gene TRBJ2-7; 14 positions match TRBD2. After removal of 3 bases from V and 7 bases from J, the junction contained 9 bases not matched to a gene. The germline V gene encodes CDR1 SGHNT and CDR2 YYREEE (reference sequence). CDR3 length equals 16 residues. The DNA of the CDR3 is TGTGCCAGCAGCTCCGGACTAGCGGGAGGTTTATTTGAGCAGTACTTC. Encoded protein: CASSSGLAGGLFEQYF.

This clonotype was seen many times. The J gene is TRBJ2-1, the V gene TRBV20-1; 8 positions match TRBD1. CDR3 size: 15 residues. With 6 bases clipped from V and 5 bases from J, the junction kept 12 bases outside the gene matches. CDR1 and CDR2 (germline): DFQATT, SNEGSKA (reference sequence). The CDR3 DNA is TGCAGTGCCGTCGACAGGGGTAAAACTGACAATGAGCAGTTCTTC. The encoded protein is CSAVDRGKTDNEQFF.

This clonotype showed up many times. The genes are TRBV7-8 and TRBJ2-3, with 7 bases identical to TRBD2. This CDR3 is built from 18 residues. CDR1 is SGHVS and CDR2 is FQNEAQ in the germline V gene. Germline trimming cut 5 bases from V and 5 bases from J; bases unmatched to any gene: 19. The CDR3 nucleotides are TGTGCCAGCAGCCGTATGGGGCTACGGTGGGAGGGAAAAGATACGCAGTATTTT. Translation gives CASSRMGLRWEGKDTQYF. The variable domain in full, with the rest retrieved from reference TRBV7-8 and TRBJ2-3, is GAGVSQSPRYKVAKRGQDVALRCDPISGHVSLFWYQQALGQGPEFLTYFQNEAQLDKSGLPSDRFFAERPEGSVSTLKIQRTQQEDSAVYLCASSRMGLRWEGKDTQYFGPGTRLTVL.

The chain uses TRBV4-2 and TRBJ2-1; 7 bases line up with TRBD2. Germline V gene lookup returns CDR1 LGHNA and CDR2 YNFKEQ. After removal of 0 bases from V and 5 bases from J, the junction contained 7 bases not matched to a gene. This CDR3 contains 16 residues. CDR3 DNA sequence: TGTGCCAGCAGCCAAGATGGGATAGCGGGCCACAATGAGCAGTTCTTC. Its protein is CASSQDGIAGHNEQFF.

V is TRBV5-1 and J is TRBJ2-3, with 8 bases identical to TRBD1. CDR3 length: 14 amino acids. The junction had 6 bases not matched to a gene; V was cut back by 4 bases and J by 5 bases. The germline gives CDR1 SGHRS, CDR2 YFSETQ. The CDR3 region has the DNA TGCGCCAGCAGCGGAAGACAGGGGAGAGATACGCAGTATTTT. This encodes CASSGRQGRDTQYF.

This clonotype was counted between two and nine times. The junction departs from germline at one end; a sequencing error may be responsible. The CDR3 coding sequence is TGTGCCAGCAGCCCAGACGGCAGGGGGCGCGGAATGGAGATTTTT. Amino acid sequence: CASSPDGRGRGMEIF. The V and J genes are TRBV7-2 and TRBJ1-4; 8 positions match TRBD1. Germline CDR1 and CDR2: SGHTA and FQGNSA. This CDR3 has 15 amino acids. The variable domain in full, completed from reference TRBV7-2 and TRBJ1-4, reads GAGVSQSPSNKVTEKGKDVELRCDPISGHTALYWYRQSLGQGLEFLIYFQGNSAPDKSGLPSDRFSAERTGGSVSTLTIQRTQQEDSAVYLCASSPDGRGRGMEIFGSGTQLSVL.

The table lists this clonotype with many counts. V and J are TRBV12-3 or TRBV12-4 and TRBJ1-5; D not resolved. This CDR3 region has 14 residues. V was trimmed by 6 bases and J by 2 bases, leaving 11 bases between them. CDR3 amino acids: CASRTTGGNQPQHF. Here the CDR3 DNA reads TGTGCCAGCAGAACCACGGGTGGCAATCAGCCCCAGCATTTT.

This clonotype was found many times. V is TRBV5-1 and J is TRBJ2-5; TRBD2 aligns across 7 bases. The CDR3 has 16 residues. Per germline, CDR1 SGHRS and CDR2 YFSETQ. J was trimmed by 2 bases and V by 4 bases; bases with no gene match: 11. The CDR3 here is CASSPHSSGHQETQYF. DNA for the CDR3: TGCGCCAGCAGCCCTCACTCTAGCGGTCATCAAGAGACCCAGTACTTC.

This clonotype was seen ten or more times. The chain recombines TRBV7-2 with TRBJ2-1; D might be TRBD1 (6 bases). This CDR3 comprises 15 residues. V lost 5 bases and J lost 2, with 13 bases in between. Germline lookup yields CDR1 SGHTA and CDR2 FQGNSA. The CDR3 loop reads CASSARTATYNEQFF. The CDR3 nucleotides read TGTGCCAGCAGCGCGAGGACAGCTACCTACAATGAGCAGTTCTTC.

This clonotype was picked up many times. The chain uses TRBV7-2 and TRBJ1-4, with 9 bases lining up with TRBD1. Germline V gives CDR1 SGHTA, CDR2 FQGNSA. The CDR3 consists of 16 residues. With V trimmed by 4 bases and J by 0 bases, 3 bases remained unmatched. CDR3 sequence: CASSSGTGTTNEKLFF. As DNA, the CDR3 is TGTGCCAGCAGCTCCGGGACAGGGACAACTAATGAAAAACTGTTTTTT.

This clonotype was counted many times. V is TRBV28 and J is TRBJ2-7; perhaps TRBD1 as D (7 bases). The germline CDR1 and CDR2 sequences are MDHEN and SYDVKM. V dropped 4 bases and J dropped 4 bases, with 17 bases sitting between them. The CDR3 is 15 amino acids. The DNA of the CDR3 is TGTGCCAGCAGTTCACGGGGGACAGTGAGGTACGAGCAGTACTTC. Translated: CASSSRGTVRYEQYF. Using reference TRBV28 and TRBJ2-7 for the parts outside the CDR3, the full variable domain is DVKVTQSSRYLVKRTGEKVFLECVQDMDHENMFWYRQDPGLGLRLIYFSYDVKMKEKGDIPEGYSVSREKKERFSLILESASTNQTSMYLCASSSRGTVRYEQYFGPGTRLTVT.

This clonotype was seen repeatedly, ten times or more. This rearrangement joins TRBV18 to TRBJ2-7, with D tentatively TRBD2 (5 bases). The V end was cut by 5 bases, the J end by 4 bases, with 15 bases between. The CDR3 sequence is 14 residues long. The V gene's germline CDR1 is KGHSH and CDR2 LQKENI. The CDR3 is CASSMGVQRYEQYF. DNA for the CDR3: TGTGCCAGCTCAATGGGAGTACAGAGGTACGAGCAGTACTTC.

This clonotype was seen repeatedly, ten times or more. The rearrangement joins TRBV24-1 to TRBJ2-7; D tentatively reads TRBD1 or TRBD2 (5 bases each). Trimming removed 6 bases from V and 1 base from J, with 9 bases in between. Germline V gene data show CDR1 as KGHDR and CDR2 as SFDVKD. This CDR3 contains 13 residues. In nucleotides, the CDR3 is TGTGCCACCAGTCCTTGGGGGTCCTACGAGCAGTACTTC. Translating it yields CATSPWGSYEQYF.

A remark on this clonotype: Relative to the germline gene, one junction end is altered; a read error may explain this. CDR3 sequence (DNA): TGTGCCAGCAGCTACTATCCGGGACGGGGTGCTGAGACCCAGTACTTC. Encoded protein: CASSYYPGRGAETQYF. The chain uses TRBV6-2 or TRBV6-3 and TRBJ2-5; D might be TRBD1 or TRBD2, each matching 5 bases. This CDR3 is 16 amino acids long. Per germline, CDR1 MNHEY and CDR2 SVGEGT.

This clonotype was detected once. V gene TRBV24-1 combines with J gene TRBJ2-6, with TRBD1 matching 7 bases. The germline CDR1 and CDR2 sequences are KGHDR and SFDVKD. V lost 6 bases, J lost 4 bases, and 5 bases stayed unmatched. There are 15 residues in the CDR3. The CDR3 sequence: CATSKTGRGANVLTF. In DNA form, the CDR3 reads TGTGCCACCAGTAAGACAGGGAGAGGGGCCAACGTCCTGACTTTC.

This clonotype has at least ten counts. V is TRBV7-2 and J is TRBJ1-5; D is uncertain. In germline, CDR1 is SGHTA, CDR2 FQGNSA. The CDR3 is 12 amino acids. Trimming left V 4 bases short and J 9 bases short, with 10 bases between. The CDR3 sequence is CASSSPGGPQHF. CDR3 bases: TGTGCCAGCAGCTCCCCCGGAGGGCCCCAGCATTTT.

The chain links TRBV14 to TRBJ2-1; 9 nucleotides line up with TRBD2. The CDR3 is made up of 17 amino acids. The germline CDR1 and CDR2 sequences are SGHDN and FVKESK. J was trimmed by 10 bases and V by 5 bases; bases with no gene match: 18. CDR3 DNA: TGTGCCAGCAGCTCAAGCGGCCTGGCGGGAGGGCCCGGCGAGCAGTTCTTC. Its translation is CASSSSGLAGGPGEQFF.